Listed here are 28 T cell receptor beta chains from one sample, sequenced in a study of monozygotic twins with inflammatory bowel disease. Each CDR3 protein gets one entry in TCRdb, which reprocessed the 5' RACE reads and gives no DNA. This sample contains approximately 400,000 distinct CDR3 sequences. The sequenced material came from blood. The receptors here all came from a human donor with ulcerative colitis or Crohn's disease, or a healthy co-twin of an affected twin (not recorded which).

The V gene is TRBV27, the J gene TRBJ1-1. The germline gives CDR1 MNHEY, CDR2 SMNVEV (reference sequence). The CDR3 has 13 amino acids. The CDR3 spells CASSLTRQDKAFF.

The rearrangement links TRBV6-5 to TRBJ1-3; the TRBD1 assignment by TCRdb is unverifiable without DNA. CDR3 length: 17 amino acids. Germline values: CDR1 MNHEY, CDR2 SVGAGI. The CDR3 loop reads CASSYSPPGGTGNTIYF.

The CDR3 region is CASSMTGTSYEQYF. The V gene is TRBV7-3, the J gene TRBJ2-7; TCRdb designates TRBD2, a call that cannot be tested without DNA. Germline CDR1 SGHTA, CDR2 FQGTGA. The CDR3 covers 14 residues.

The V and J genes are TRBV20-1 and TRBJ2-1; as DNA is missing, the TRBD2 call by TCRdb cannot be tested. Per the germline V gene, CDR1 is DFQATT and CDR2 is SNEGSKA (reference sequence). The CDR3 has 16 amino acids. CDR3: CSARVGAGGPDNEQFF.

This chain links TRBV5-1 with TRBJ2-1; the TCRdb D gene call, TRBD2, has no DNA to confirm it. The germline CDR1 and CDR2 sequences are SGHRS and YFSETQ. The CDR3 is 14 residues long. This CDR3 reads CASRSAGLYNEQFF.

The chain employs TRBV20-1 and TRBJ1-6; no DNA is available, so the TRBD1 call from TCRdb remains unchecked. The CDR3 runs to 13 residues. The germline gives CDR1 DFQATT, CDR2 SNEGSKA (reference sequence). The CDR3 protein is CSAKGQGDSPLHF.

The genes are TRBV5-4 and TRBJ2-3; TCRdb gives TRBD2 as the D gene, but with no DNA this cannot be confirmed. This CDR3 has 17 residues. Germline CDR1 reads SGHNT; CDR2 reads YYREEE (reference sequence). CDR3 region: CASSLRVTSGTTDTQYF.

The CDR3 is CAASLAGDDTEAFF. The rearrangement links TRBV25-1 to TRBJ1-1; TCRdb indicates TRBD1, and absent DNA this call remains unverified. The CDR3 length is 14 residues. Germline V gene sequence: CDR1 MGHDK, CDR2 SYGVNS.

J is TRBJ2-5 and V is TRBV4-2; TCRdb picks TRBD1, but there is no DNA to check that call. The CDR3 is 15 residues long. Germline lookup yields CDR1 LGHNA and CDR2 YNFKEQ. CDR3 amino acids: CASSPEGQGVETQYF.

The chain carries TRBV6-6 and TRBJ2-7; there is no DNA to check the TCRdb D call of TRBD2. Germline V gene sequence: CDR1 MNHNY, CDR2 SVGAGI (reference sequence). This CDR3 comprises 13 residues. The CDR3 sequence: CASTGRERYEQYF.

This chain's CDR3 is CASRLKLGNTEAFF. The rearrangement links TRBV7-2 to TRBJ1-1. From germline, CDR1 is SGHTA and CDR2 FQGNSA. This CDR3 spans 14 amino acids.

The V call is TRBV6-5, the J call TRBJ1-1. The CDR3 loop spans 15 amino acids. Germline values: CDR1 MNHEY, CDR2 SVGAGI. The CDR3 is CASSYSRVVNTEAFF.

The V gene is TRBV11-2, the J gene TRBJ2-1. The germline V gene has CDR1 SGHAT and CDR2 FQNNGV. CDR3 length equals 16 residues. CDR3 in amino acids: CASSLELSLTNNEQFF.

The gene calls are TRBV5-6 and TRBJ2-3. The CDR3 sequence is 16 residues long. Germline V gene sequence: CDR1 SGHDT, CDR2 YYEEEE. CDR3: CASSLGPNPSTDTQYF.

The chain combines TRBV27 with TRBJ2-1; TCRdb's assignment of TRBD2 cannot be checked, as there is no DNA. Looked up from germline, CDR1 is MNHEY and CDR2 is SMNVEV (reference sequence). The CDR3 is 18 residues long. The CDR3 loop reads CASSFFLGGSISYNEQFF.

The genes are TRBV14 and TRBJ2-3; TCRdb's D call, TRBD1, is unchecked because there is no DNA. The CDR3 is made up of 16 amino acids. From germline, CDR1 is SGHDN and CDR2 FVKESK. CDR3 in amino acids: CASSQVGGLATDTQYF. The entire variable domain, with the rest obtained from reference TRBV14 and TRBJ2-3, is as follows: EAGVTQFPSHSVIEKGQTVTLRCDPISGHDNLYWYRRVMGKEIKFLLHFVKESKQDESGMPNNRFLAERTGGTYSTLKVQPAELEDSGVYFCASSQVGGLATDTQYFGPGTRLTVL.

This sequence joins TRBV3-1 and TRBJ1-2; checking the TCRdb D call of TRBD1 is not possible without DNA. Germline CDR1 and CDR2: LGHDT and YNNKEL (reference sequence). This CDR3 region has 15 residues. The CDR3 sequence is CASSQAQGSNYGYTF.

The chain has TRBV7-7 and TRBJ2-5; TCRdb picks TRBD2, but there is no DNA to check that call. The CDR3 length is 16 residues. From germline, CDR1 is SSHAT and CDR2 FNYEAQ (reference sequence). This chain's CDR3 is CASSAGLAAGKETQYF.

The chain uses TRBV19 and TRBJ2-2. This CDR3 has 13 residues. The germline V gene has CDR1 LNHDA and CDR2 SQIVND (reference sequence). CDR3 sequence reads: CASRWLYTGELFF.

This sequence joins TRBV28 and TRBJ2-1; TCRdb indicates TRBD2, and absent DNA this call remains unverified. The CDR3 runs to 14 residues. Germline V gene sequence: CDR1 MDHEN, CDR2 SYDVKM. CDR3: CASSLPGTSGEQFF.

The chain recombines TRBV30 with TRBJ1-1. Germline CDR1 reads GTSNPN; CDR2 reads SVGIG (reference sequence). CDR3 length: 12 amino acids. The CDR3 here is CAWKDMNTEAFF.

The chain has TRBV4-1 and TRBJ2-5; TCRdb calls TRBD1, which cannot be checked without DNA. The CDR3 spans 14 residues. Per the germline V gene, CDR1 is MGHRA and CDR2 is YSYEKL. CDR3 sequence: CASSLQGMQETQYF.

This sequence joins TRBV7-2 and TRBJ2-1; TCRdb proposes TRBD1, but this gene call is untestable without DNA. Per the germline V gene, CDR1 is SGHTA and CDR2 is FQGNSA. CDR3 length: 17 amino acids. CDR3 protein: CASSSPPSGSPYNEQFF.

CDR3 sequence: CASSSFDRLTEAFF. The chain has TRBV5-5 and TRBJ1-1. From germline, CDR1 is SGHKS and CDR2 YYEKEE (reference sequence). The length of the CDR3 is 14 residues.

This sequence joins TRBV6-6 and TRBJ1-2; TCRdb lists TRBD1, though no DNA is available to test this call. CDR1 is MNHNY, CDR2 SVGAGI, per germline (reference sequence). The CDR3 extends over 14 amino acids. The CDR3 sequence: CASTYRAGIAYYTF.

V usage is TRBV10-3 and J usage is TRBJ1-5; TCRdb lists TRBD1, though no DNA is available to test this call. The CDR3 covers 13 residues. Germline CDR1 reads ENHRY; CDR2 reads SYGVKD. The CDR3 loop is CAISIQTDQPQHF.

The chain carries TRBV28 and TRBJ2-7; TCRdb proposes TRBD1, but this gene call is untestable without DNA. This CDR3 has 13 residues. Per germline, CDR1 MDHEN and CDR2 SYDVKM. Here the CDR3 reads CASRKQGRMEQYF.

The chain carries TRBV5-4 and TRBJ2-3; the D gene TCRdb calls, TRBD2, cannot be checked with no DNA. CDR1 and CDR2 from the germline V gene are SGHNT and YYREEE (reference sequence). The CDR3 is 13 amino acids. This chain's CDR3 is CASSGRAPDTQYF.